This T cell receptor beta chain is drawn from a study of cytomegalovirus exposure and HLA in healthy donors. General observations from the study: In an earlier analysis, about 87% or about 30%: the productive usage of most TCR beta V segments. A highly shared variant cluster was judged a likely technical artifact.

The PCR made use of 60 Vbeta and 13 Jbeta primers. The repertoire was sequenced with immunoSEQ multiplex PCR; TCRdb's copy has only in-frame clones and lacks some. The data contain some 130,000 clones, roughly 77% of them singletons. A note on this clone: Its matching antigen is unknown.

The CDR3 extends over 16 amino acids. V lost 1 base to trimming and J lost 1 base, with 14 bases between them. Germline V lookup: CDR1 SGDLS, CDR2 YYNGEE. The sample comprised PBMCs. The sequence derives from a man aged 30 to 39 in good health. J is TRBJ1-1 and V is TRBV9; D possibly corresponds to TRBD1 (6 bases). For the CDR3, the DNA is TGTGCCAGCAGCGTAAGGGCCGGGACACCGAACACTGAAGCTTTCTTT. Translated, it gives CASSVRAGTPNTEAFF.